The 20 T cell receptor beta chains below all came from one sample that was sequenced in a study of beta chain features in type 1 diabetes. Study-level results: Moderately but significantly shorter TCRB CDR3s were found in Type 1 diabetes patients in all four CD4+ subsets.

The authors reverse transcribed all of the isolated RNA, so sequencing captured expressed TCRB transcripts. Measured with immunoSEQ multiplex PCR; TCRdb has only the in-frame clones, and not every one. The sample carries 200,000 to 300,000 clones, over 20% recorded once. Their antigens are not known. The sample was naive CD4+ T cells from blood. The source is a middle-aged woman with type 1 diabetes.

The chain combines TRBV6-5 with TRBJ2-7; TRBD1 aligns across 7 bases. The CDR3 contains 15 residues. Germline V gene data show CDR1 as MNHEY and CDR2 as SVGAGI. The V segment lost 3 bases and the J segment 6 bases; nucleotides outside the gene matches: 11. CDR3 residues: CASSYSRTGGIEQYF. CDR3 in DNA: TGTGCCAGCAGTTATTCCCGGACAGGCGGTATCGAGCAGTACTTC.

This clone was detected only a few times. The CDR3 DNA is TGTGCCAGCAGCCCTGAGCCGACATCTCTAGAGCAGTACTTC. As protein: CASSPEPTSLEQYF. The chain combines TRBV9 with TRBJ2-7; D uncertain. The germline V gene has CDR1 SGDLS and CDR2 YYNGEE. V was clipped by 4 bases and J by 7 bases, with 18 bases between them. The CDR3 contains 14 residues.

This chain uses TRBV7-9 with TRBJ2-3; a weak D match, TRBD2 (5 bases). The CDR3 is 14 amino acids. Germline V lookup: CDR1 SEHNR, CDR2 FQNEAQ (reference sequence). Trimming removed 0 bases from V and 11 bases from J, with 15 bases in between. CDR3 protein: CASSLATALGMQYF. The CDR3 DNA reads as TGTGCCAGCAGCTTAGCTACGGCGCTCGGGATGCAGTATTTT. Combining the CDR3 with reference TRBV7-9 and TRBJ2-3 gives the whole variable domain DTGVSQNPRHKITKRGQNVTFRCDPISEHNRLYWYRQTLGQGPEFLTYFQNEAQLEKSRLLSDRFSAERPKGSFSTLEIQRTEQGDSAMYLCASSLATALGMQYFGPGTRLTVL.

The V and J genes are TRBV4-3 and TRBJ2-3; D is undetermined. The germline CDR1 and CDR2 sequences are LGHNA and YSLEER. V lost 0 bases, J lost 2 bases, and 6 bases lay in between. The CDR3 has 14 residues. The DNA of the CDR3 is TGCGCCAGCAGCCAAGATCGGGTCACAGATACGCAGTATTTT. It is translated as CASSQDRVTDTQYF.

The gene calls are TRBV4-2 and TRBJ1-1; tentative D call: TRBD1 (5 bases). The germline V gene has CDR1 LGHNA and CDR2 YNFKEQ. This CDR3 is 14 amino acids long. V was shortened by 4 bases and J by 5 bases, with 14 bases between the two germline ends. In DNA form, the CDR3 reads TGTGCCAGCAGCCGGGGGGACCTGGGAACTGAAGCTTTCTTT. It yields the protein CASSRGDLGTEAFF.

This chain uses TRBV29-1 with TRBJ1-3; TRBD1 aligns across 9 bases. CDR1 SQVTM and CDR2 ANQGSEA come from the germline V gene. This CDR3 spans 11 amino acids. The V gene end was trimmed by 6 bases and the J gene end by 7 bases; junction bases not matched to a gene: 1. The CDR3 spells CSVGQGNTIYF. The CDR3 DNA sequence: TGCAGCGTGGGACAGGGCAACACCATATATTTT.

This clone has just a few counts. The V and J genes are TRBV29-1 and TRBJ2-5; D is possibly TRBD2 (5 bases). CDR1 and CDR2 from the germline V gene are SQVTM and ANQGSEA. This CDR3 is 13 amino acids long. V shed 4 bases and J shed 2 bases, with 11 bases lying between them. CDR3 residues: CSVARGEQETQYF. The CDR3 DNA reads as TGCAGCGTTGCCCGGGGTGAACAAGAGACCCAGTACTTC.

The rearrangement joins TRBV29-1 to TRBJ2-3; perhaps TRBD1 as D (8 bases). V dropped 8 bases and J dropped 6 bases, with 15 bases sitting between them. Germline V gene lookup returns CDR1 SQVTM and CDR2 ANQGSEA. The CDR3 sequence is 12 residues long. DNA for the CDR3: TGCAGCACGTTACAGGGGGGGGATACGCAGTATTTT. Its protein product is CSTLQGGDTQYF.

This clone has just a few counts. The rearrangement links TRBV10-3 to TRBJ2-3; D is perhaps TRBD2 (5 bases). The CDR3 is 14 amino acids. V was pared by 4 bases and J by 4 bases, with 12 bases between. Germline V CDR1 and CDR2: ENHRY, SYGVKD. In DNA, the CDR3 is TGTGCCATCAGTGCTCGAGGGAGCGCAGATACGCAGTATTTT. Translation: CAISARGSADTQYF.

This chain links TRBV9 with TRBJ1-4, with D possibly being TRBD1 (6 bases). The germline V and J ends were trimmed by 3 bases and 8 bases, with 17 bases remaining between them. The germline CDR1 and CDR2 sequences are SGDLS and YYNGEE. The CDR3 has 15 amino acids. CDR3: CASSARGAGREKLFF. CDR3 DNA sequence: TGTGCCAGCAGCGCTCGGGGGGCCGGGAGGGAAAAACTGTTTTTT.

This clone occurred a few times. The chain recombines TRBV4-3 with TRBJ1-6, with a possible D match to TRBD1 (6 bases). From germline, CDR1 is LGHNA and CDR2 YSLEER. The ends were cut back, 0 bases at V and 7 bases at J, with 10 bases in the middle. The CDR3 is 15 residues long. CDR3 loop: CASSQDGQRNSPLHF. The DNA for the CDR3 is TGCGCCAGCAGCCAAGATGGACAGAGAAATTCACCCCTCCACTTT.

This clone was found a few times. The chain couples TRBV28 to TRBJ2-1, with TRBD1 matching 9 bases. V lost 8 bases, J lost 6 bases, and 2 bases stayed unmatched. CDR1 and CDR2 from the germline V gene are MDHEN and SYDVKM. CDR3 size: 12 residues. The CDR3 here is CASGTGINEQFF. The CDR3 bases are TGTGCCAGCGGGACAGGGATCAATGAGCAGTTCTTC.

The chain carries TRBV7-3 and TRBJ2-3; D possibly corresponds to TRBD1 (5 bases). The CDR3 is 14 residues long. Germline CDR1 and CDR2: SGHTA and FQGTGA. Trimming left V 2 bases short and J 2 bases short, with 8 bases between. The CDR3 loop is CASSLVGHTDTQYF. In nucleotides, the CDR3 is TGTGCCAGCAGCTTAGTAGGACACACAGATACGCAGTATTTT.

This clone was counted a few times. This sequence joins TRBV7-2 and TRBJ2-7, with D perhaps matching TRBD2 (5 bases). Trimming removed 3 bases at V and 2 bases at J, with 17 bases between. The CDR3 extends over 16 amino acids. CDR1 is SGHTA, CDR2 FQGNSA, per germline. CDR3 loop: CASSLRPGIGTYEQYF. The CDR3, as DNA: TGTGCCAGCAGCTTGCGACCGGGAATCGGGACCTACGAGCAGTACTTC.

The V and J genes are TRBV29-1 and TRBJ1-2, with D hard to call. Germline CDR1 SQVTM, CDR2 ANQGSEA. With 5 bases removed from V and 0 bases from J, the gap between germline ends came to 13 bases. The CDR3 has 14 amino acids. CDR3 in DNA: TGCAGCGTTTCCCCCAGATTATCTAACTATGGCTACACCTTC. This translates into CSVSPRLSNYGYTF.

The CDR3 loop is CAWRPTRTSGSDTQYF. DNA of the CDR3: TGTGCCTGGAGGCCCACCCGGACTAGCGGGAGTGATACGCAGTATTTT. The V gene is TRBV30, the J gene TRBJ2-3; 13 bases are shared with TRBD2. The CDR3 is made up of 16 amino acids. CDR1 and CDR2 (germline): GTSNPN, SVGIG (reference sequence). The junction had 9 bases not matched to a gene; V was cut back by 3 bases and J by 6 bases.

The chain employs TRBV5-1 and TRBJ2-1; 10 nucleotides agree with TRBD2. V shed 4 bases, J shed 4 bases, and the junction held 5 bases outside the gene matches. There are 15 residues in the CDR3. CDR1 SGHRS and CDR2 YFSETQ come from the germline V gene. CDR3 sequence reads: CASSRTSGNYNEQFF. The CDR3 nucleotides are TGCGCCAGCAGCAGGACTAGCGGCAATTACAATGAGCAGTTCTTC.

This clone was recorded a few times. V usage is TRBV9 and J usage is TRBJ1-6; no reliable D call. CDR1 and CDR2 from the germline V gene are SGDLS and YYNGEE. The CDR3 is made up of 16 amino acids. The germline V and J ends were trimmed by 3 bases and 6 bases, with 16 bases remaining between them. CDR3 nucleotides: TGTGCCAGCAGCGGACATCTACCTTTCGTTAATTCACCCCTCCACTTT. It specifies CASSGHLPFVNSPLHF.

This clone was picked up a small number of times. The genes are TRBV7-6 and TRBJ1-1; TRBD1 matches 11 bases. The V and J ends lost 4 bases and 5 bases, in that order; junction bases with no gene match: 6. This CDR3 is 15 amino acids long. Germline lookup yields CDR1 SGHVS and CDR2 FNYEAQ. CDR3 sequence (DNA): TGTGCCAGCAGCTCCTTTGGGACAGGGGGAACTGAAGCTTTCTTT. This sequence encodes CASSSFGTGGTEAFF.

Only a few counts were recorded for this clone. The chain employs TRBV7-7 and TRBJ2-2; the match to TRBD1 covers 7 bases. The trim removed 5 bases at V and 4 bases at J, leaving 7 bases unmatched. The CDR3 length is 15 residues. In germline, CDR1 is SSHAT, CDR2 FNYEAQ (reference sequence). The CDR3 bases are TGTGCCAGCAGCCCAGACAGGGTGGTCACCGGGGAGCTGTTTTTT. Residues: CASSPDRVVTGELFF.